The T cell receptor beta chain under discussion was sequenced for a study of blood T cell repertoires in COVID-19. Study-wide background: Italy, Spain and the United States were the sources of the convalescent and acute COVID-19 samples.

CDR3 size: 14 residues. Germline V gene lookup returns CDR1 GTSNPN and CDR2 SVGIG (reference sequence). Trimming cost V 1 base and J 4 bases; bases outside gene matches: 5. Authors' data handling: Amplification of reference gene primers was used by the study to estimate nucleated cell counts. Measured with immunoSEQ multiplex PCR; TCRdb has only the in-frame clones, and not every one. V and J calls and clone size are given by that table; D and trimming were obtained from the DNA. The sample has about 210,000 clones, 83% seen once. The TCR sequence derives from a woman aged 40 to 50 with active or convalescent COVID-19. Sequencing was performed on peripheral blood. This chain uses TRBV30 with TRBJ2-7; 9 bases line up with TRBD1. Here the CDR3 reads CAWSEQGAGYEQYF. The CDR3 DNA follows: TGTGCCTGGAGTGAACAGGGGGCGGGGTACGAGCAGTACTTC.